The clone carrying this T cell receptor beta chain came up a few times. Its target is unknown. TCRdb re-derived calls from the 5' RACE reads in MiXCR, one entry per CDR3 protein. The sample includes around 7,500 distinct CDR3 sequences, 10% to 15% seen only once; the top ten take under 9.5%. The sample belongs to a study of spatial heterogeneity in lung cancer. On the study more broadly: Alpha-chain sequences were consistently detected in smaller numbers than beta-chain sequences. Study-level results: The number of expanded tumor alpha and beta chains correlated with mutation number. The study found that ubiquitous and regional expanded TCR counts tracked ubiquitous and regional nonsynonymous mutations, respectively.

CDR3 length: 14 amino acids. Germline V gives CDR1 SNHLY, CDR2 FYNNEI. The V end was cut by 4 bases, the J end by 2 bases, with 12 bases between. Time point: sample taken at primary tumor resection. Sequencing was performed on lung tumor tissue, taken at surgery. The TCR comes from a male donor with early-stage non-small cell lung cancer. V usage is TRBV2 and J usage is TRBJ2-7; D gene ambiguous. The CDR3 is CASSVADGPYEQYF. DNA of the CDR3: TGTGCCAGCAGTGTGGCGGACGGCCCCTACGAGCAGTACTTC.